These 7 T cell receptor beta chains originate from one sample sequenced in a study of cytomegalovirus exposure and HLA in healthy donors. The PCR contained 60 Vbeta and 13 Jbeta primers. TCRdb's table, derived via immunoSEQ multiplex PCR, lists solely in-frame clones and lacks some. The sample holds 98,000 or so clones, roughly 80% seen once. The source material was PBMCs. Receptor source: a man between 60 and 70 years old in good health and CMV-seropositive.

This clone has a count of ten or more. As DNA, the CDR3 is TGCGCCAGCAGGGATACAGGGGGGATAGATGAAAAACTGTTTTTT. This sequence encodes CASRDTGGIDEKLFF. V usage is TRBV10-2 and J usage is TRBJ1-4, with 8 nucleotides matching TRBD1. The CDR3 is 15 amino acids. Per germline, CDR1 WSHSY and CDR2 SAAADI. V shed 6 bases, J shed 6 bases, and the junction held 9 bases outside the gene matches.

The chain recombines TRBV19 with TRBJ1-6; 8 nucleotides line up with TRBD1. J gave up 9 bases and V 3 bases, and 10 bases lay outside the gene matches. CDR1 and CDR2 from the germline V gene are LNHDA and SQIVND (reference sequence). The length of the CDR3 is 16 residues. The CDR3 protein is CASSILPRGQGSPLHF. The CDR3 DNA sequence: TGTGCCAGTAGTATCCTCCCCAGGGGGCAAGGTTCACCCCTCCACTTT.

The V and J genes are TRBV6-1 and TRBJ1-3; 7 nucleotides agree with TRBD1. CDR1 is MNHNS, CDR2 SASEGT, per germline. V lost 6 bases to trimming and J lost 4 bases; unmatched junction nucleotides: 9. CDR3 length equals 15 residues. The CDR3 reads CASSSSTGSGNTIYF. CDR3 DNA: TGTGCCAGCAGCTCCTCGACAGGGAGCGGAAACACCATATATTTT.

This chain connects TRBV4-1 to TRBJ2-5; 13 nucleotides agree with TRBD2. This CDR3 spans 15 amino acids. After removal of 4 bases from V and 5 bases from J, the junction contained 4 bases not matched to a gene. Germline V gene data show CDR1 as MGHRA and CDR2 as YSYEKL. CDR3 nucleotide sequence: TGCGCCAGCAGCCCTGCGGGACTAGCGGGGGAGACCCAGTACTTC. This translates into CASSPAGLAGETQYF.

The genes are TRBV6-1 and TRBJ2-7, with D perhaps TRBD1 (6 bases). In germline, CDR1 is MNHNS, CDR2 SASEGT. The CDR3 is made up of 14 amino acids. V was trimmed by 6 bases and J by 4 bases, leaving 16 bases between them. CDR3 sequence reads: CASRASGAPYEQYF. CDR3 coding DNA: TGTGCCAGCAGGGCCTCAGGGGCCCCTTACGAGCAGTACTTC.

The rearrangement links TRBV27 to TRBJ2-3; TRBD1 agrees at 8 bases. This CDR3 region has 18 residues. Germline V gene sequence: CDR1 MNHEY, CDR2 SMNVEV (reference sequence). The V and J ends lost 3 bases and 6 bases, in that order; junction bases with no gene match: 17. The CDR3 DNA reads TGTGCCAGCAGTTTGACCCCCTTGGACAGGGTGAAGGGGGATACGCAGTATTTT. Translating it yields CASSLTPLDRVKGDTQYF.

The genes are TRBV9 and TRBJ2-3, with D possibly matching TRBD2 (7 bases). The CDR3 loop spans 16 amino acids. CDR1 SGDLS and CDR2 YYNGEE come from the germline V gene. The V end lost 0 bases, the J end lost 2 bases, and 13 bases lay between the germline ends. CDR3 in amino acids: CASSVDGAGATDTQYF. The CDR3 DNA is TGTGCCAGCAGCGTAGACGGGGCGGGGGCCACAGATACGCAGTATTTT.